This T cell receptor (beta chain) derives from a study of persistence of HIV-infected CD4 T cells. The overall study: Median time on suppressive ART was around eight years. Multiple blood draws of up to about 180 mL, except two donors with single leukapheresis.

General observations from the study: Compared with CD3/CD28-stimulated cells, CMV- and Gag-responding cells showed lower TCRbeta richness.

Cells were stimulated nonspecifically with anti-CD3/anti-CD28 magnetic beads. Sorting of responding CD4+ T cells relied on upregulated CD40 ligand together with CD69. CD4+ T cell counts exceeded 400 cells/uL; CMV serology was positive. CDR1 MGHRA and CDR2 YSYEKL come from the germline V gene. V shed 4 bases and J 0 bases; nucleotides not matched to a gene: 9. The CDR3 spans 18 residues. The libraries were made with immunoSEQ version 4 in survey mode. Repertoires were generated with immunoSEQ multiplex PCR, while TCRdb's copy carries only in-frame clones and drops some. The table has tens of thousands of clones, approximately 90% seen once. As to this clone: Its antigen is unknown.

This rearrangement joins TRBV4-1 to TRBJ2-2, with 9 bases aligning to TRBD2. The specimen was CD4+ T cells sorted from PBMCs after approximately 18-hour stimulation, collected from a patient who received antiretroviral therapy. This sequence was found in an adult woman with HIV who was CMV-seropositive. CDR3 amino acids: CASSREAAGGSNTGELFF. CDR3 DNA sequence: TGCGCCAGCAGCCGGGAGGCGGCGGGAGGGTCGAACACCGGGGAGCTGTTTTTT.